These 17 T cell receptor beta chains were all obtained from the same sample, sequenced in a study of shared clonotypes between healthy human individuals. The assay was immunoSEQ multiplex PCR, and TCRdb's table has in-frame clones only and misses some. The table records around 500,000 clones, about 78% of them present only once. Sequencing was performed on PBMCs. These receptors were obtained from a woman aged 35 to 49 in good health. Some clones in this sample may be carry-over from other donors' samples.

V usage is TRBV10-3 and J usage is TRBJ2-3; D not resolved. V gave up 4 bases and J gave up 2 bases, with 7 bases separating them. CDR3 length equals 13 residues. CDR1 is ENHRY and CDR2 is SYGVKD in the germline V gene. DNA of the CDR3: TGTGCCATCAGTGGACACTCCACAGATACGCAGTATTTT. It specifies CAISGHSTDTQYF.

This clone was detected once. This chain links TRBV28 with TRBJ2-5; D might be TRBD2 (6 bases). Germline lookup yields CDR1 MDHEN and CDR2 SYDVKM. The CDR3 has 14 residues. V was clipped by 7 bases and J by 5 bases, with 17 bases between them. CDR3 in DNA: TGTGCCAGCAATAGTGGAGGGCAACAGGAGACCCAGTACTTC. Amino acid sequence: CASNSGGQQETQYF.

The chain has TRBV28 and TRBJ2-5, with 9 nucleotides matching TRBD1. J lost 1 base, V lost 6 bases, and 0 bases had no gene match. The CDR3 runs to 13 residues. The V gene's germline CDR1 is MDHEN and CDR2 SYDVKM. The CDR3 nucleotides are TGTGCCAGCAGGACAGGGGGCCAAGAGACCCAGTACTTC. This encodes CASRTGGQETQYF.

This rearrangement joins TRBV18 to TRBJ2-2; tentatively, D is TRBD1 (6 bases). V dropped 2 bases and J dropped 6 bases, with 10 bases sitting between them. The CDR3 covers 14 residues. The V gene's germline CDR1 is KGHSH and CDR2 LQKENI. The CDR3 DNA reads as TGTGCCAGCTCACCAAACAGGGAAGCCGGGGAGCTGTTTTTT. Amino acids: CASSPNREAGELFF.

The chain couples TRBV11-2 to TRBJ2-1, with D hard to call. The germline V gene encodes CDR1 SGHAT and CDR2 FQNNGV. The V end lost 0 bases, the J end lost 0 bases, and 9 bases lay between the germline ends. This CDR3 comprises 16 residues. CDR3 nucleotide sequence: TGTGCCAGCAGCTTAGATCGGGCGAACTCCTACAATGAGCAGTTCTTC. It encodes CASSLDRANSYNEQFF.

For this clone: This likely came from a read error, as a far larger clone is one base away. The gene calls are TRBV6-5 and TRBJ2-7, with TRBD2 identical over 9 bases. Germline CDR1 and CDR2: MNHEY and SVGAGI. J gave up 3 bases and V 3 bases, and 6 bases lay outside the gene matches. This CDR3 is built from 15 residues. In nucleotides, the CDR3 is TGTGCCAGCAGTTATTTGCCTAGCGGGAACTACGAGCAGTACTTC. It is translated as CASSYLPSGNYEQYF.

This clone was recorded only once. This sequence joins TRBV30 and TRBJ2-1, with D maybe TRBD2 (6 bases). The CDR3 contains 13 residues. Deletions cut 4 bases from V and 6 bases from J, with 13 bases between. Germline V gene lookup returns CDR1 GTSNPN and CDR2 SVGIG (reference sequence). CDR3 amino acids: CAWTSEAGNEQFF. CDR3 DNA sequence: TGTGCCTGGACCAGCGAAGCGGGCAATGAGCAGTTCTTC. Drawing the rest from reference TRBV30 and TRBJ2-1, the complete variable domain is SQTIHQWPATLVQPVGSPLSLECTVEGTSNPNLYWYRQAAGRGLQLLFYSVGIGQISSEVPQNLSASRPQDRQFILSSKKLLLSDSGFYLCAWTSEAGNEQFFGPGTRLTVL.

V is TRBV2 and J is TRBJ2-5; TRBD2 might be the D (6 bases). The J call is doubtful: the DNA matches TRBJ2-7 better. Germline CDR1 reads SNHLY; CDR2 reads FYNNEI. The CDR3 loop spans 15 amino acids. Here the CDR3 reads CASSEWGGTSYEQYF. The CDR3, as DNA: TGTGCCAGCAGTGAATGGGGCGGGACCTCCTACGAGCAGTACTTC.

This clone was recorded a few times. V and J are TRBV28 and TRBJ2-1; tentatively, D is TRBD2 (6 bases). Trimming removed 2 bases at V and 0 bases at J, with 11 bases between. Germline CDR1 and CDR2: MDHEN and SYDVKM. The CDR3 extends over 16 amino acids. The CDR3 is CASSLIAANSYNEQFF. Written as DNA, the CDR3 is TGTGCCAGCAGTTTAATAGCGGCCAACTCCTACAATGAGCAGTTCTTC.

The CDR3 region has the DNA TGTGCCAGCTCACCCGCGGGACTAGCAAACACCGGGGAGCTGTTTTTT. Translation: CASSPAGLANTGELFF. This chain links TRBV18 with TRBJ2-2; 9 bases line up with TRBD2. Germline CDR1 reads KGHSH; CDR2 reads LQKENI. After removal of 3 bases from V and 2 bases from J, the junction contained 4 bases not matched to a gene. The CDR3 totals 16 residues.

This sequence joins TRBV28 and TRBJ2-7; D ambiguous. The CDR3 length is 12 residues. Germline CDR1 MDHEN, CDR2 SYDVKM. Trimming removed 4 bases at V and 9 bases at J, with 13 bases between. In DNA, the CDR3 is TGTGCCAGCAGTTCCCCACCAGTCGCGCAGTACTTC. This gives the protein CASSSPPVAQYF.

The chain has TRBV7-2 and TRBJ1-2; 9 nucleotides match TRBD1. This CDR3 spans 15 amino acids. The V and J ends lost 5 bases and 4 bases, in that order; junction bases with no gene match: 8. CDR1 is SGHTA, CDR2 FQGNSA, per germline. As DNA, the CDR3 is TGTGCCAGCAGCCCCGGGACAGGGTTTAGCTATGGCTACACCTTC. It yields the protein CASSPGTGFSYGYTF.

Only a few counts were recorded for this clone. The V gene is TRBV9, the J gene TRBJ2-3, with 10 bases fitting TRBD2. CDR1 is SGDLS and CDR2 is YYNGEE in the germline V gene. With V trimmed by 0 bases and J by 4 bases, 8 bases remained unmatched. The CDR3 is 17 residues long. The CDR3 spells CASSVDVGLARADTQYF. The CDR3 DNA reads TGTGCCAGCAGCGTAGACGTGGGACTAGCGCGGGCAGATACGCAGTATTTT.

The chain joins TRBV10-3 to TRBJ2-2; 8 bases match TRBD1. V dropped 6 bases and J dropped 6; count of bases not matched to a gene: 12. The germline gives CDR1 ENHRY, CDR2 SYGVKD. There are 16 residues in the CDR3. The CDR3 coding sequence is TGTGCCATCAGGAATACCGGGACAGGACTTGCCGGGGAGCTGTTTTTT. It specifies CAIRNTGTGLAGELFF.

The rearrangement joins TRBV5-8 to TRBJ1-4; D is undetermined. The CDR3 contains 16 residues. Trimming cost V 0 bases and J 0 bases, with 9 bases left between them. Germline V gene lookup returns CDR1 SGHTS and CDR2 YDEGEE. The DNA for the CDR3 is TGTGCCAGCAGCTTGGGACAAAGTGCAACTAATGAAAAACTGTTTTTT. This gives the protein CASSLGQSATNEKLFF.

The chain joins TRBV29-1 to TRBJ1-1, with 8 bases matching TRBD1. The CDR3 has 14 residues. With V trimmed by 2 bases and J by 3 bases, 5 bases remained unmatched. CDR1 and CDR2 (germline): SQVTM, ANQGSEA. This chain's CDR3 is CSVELQGAYTEAFF. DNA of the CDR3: TGCAGCGTTGAACTTCAGGGGGCGTACACTGAAGCTTTCTTT.

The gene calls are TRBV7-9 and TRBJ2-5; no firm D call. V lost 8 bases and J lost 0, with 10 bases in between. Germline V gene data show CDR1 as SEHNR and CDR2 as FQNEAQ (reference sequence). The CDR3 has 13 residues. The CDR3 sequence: CASPVEDQETQYF. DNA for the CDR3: TGTGCCAGCCCGGTAGAGGACCAAGAGACCCAGTACTTC.